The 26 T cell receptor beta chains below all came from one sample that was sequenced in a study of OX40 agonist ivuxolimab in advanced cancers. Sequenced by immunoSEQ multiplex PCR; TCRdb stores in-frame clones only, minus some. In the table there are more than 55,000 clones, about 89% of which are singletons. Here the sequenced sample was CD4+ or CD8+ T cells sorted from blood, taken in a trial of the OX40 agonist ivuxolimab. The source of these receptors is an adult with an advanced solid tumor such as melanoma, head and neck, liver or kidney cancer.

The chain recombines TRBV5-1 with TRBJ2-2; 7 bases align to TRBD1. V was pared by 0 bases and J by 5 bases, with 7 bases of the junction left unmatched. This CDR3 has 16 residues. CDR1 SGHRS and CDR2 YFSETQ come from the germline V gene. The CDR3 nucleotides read TGCGCCAGCAGCTTGGATGCCTCCAGGGGGACCGGGGAGCTGTTTTTT. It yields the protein CASSLDASRGTGELFF.

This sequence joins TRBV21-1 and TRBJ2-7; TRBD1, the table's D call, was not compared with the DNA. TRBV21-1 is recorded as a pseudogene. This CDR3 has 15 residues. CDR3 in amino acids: CASSPPHRVGYEQYF. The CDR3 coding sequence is TGTGCCAGCAGCCCCCCACACAGGGTGGGCTACGAGCAGTACTTC.

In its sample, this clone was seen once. The CDR3 is CASSFGPQETQYF. In DNA form, the CDR3 reads TGTGCCAGCAGCTTTGGTCCTCAAGAGACCCAGTACTTC. The V and J genes are TRBV11-3 and TRBJ2-5; the D is unclear. Germline V gives CDR1 SGHNT, CDR2 YENEEA. Trimming pared 3 bases from V and 2 bases from J, leaving 7 bases between. There are 13 residues in the CDR3.

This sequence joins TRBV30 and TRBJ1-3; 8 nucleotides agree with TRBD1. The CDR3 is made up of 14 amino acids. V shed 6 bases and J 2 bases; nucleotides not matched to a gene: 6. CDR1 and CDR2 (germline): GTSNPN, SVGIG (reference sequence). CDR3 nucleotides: TGTGCCTGTATAAAGGACAGGGCTGGAAACACCATATATTTT. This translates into CACIKDRAGNTIYF.

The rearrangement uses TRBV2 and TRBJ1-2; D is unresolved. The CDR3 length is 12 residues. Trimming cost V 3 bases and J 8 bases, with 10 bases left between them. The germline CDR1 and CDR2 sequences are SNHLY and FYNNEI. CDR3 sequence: CASSDGEGGYTF. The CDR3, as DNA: TGTGCCAGCAGTGACGGGGAAGGAGGCTACACCTTC. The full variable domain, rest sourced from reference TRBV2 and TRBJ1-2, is EPEVTQTPSHQVTQMGQEVILRCVPISNHLYFYWYRQILGQKVEFLVSFYNNEISEKSEIFDDQFSVERPDGSNFTLKIRSTKLEDSAMYFCASSDGEGGYTFGSGTRLTVV.

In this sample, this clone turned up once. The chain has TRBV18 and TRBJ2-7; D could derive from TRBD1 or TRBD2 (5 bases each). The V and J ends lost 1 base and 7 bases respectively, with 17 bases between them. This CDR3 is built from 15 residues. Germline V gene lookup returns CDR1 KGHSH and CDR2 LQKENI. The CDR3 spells CASSPQDTRRGEQYF. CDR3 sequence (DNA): TGTGCCAGCTCACCACAGGACACCCGTAGAGGGGAGCAGTACTTC. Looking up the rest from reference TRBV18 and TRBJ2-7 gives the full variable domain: NAGVMQNPRHLVRRRGQEARLRCSPMKGHSHVYWYRQLPEEGLKFMVYLQKENIIDESGMPKERFSAEFPKEGPSILRIQQVVRGDSAAYFCASSPQDTRRGEQYFGPGTRLTVT.

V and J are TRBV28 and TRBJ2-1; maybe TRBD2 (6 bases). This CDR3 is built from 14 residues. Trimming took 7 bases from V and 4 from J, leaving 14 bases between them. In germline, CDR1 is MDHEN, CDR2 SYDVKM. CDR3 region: CASTPSGVYNEQFF. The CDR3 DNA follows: TGTGCCAGCACCCCCTCGGGGGTTTACAATGAGCAGTTCTTC.

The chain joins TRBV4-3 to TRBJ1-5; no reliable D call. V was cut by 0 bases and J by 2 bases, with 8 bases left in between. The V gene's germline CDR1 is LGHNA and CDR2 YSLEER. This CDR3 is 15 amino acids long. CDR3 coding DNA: TGCGCCAGCAGCCAAGAGGGCGGGGGCAATCAGCCCCAGCATTTT. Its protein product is CASSQEGGGNQPQHF.

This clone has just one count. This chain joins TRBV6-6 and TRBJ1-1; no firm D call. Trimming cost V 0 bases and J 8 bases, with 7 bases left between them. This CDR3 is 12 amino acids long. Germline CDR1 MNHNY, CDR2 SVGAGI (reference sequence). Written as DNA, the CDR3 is TGTGCCAGCAGTTACTCTACGATGGAAGCTTTCTTT. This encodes CASSYSTMEAFF.

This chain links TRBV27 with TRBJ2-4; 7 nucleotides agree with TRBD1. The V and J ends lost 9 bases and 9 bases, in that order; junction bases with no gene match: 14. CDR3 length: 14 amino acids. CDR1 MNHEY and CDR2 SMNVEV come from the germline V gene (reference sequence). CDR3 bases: TGTGCCAGAATAGGACAGGTCAAATTAAGCATTCAGTACTTC. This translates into CARIGQVKLSIQYF.

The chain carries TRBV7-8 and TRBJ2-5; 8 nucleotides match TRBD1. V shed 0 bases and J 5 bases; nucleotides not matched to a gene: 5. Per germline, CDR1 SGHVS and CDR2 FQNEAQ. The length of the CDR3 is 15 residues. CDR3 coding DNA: TGTGCCAGCAGCTTAGCGCCAGGGGGCGGTGAGACCCAGTACTTC. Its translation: CASSLAPGGGETQYF.

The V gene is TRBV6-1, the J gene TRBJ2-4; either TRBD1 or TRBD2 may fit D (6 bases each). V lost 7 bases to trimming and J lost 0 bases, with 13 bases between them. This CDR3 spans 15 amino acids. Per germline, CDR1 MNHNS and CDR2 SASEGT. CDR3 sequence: CASTGAEIAKNIQYF. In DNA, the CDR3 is TGTGCCAGCACGGGGGCTGAGATAGCCAAAAACATTCAGTACTTC.

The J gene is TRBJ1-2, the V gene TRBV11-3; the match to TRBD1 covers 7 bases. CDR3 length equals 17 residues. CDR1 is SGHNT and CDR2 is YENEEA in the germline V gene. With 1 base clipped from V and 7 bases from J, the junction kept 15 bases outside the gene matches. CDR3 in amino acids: CASSLAGTAGLGFGYTF. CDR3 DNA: TGTGCCAGCAGCTTAGCCGGGACAGCCGGCTTGGGGTTTGGCTACACCTTC.

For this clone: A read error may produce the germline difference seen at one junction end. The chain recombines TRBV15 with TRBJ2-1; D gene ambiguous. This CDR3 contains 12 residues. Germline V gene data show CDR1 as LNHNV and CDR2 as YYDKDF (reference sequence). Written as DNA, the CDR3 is TGTGCCACCAGCAGAGACGGGTTACTGCAACTCTTC. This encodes CATSRDGLLQLF.

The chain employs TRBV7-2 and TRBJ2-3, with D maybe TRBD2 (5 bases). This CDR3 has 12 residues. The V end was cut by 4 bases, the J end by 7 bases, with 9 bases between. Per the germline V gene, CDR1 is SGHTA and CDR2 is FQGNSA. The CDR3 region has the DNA TGTGCCAGCAGCTCGGGAAGGTATACGCAGTATTTT. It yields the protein CASSSGRYTQYF.

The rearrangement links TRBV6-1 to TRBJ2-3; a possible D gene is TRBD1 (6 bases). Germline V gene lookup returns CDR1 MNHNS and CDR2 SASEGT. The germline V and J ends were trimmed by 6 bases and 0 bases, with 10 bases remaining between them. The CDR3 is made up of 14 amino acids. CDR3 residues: CASSRGPSTDTQYF. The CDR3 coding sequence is TGTGCCAGCAGCAGGGGCCCTAGCACAGATACGCAGTATTTT.

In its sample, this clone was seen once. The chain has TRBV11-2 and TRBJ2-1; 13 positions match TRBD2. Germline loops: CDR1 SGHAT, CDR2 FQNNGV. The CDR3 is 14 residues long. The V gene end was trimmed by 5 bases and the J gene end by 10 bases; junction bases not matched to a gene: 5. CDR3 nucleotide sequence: TGTGCCAGCAGCCCTGGACTAGCGGGAGTCGAGCAGTTCTTC. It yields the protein CASSPGLAGVEQFF.

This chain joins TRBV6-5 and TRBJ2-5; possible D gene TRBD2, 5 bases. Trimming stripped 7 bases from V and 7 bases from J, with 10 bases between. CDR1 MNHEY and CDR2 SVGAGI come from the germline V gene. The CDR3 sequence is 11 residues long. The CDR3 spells CASTPRGTQYF. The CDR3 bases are TGTGCCAGCACCCCTCGGGGGACCCAGTACTTC.

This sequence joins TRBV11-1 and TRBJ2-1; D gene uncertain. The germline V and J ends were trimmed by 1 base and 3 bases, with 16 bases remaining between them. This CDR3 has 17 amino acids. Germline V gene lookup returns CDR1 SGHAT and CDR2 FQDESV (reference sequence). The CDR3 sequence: CASSLGGYRASYNEQFF. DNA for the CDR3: TGTGCCAGCAGCTTAGGGGGATATCGGGCAAGCTACAATGAGCAGTTCTTC.

Written as DNA, the CDR3 is TGCGCCAGCAGCTTGAATCTACGGGGGTCCGAGCAGTACTTC. As protein: CASSLNLRGSEQYF. V usage is TRBV5-1 and J usage is TRBJ2-7; D perhaps matches TRBD2 (6 bases). From germline, CDR1 is SGHRS and CDR2 YFSETQ. This CDR3 has 14 amino acids. The V gene lost 1 base and the J gene lost 6 bases, with 14 bases spanning the gap.

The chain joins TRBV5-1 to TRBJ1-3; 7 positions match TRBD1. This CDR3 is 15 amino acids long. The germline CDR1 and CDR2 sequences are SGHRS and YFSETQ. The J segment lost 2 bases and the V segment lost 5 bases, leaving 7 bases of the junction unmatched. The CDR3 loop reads CASRSDRVPGNTIYF. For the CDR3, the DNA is TGCGCCAGCAGATCAGACAGGGTCCCTGGAAACACCATATATTTT.

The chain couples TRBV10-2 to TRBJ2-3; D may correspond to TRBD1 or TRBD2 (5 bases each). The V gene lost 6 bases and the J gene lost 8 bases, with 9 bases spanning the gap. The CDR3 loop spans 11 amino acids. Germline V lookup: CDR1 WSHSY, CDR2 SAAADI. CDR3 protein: CASSEGFTQYF. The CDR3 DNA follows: TGCGCCAGCAGCGAGGGGTTTACGCAGTATTTT.

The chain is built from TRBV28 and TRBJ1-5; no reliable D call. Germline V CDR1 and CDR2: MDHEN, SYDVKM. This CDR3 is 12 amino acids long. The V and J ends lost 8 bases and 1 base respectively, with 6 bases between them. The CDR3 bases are TGTGCCAGCGGAGGGAGCAATCAGCCCCAGCATTTT. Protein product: CASGGSNQPQHF.

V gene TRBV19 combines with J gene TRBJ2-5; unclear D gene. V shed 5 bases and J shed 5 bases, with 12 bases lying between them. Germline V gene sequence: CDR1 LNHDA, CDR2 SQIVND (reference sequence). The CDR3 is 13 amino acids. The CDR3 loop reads CASSPLRTETQYF. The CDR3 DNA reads TGTGCCAGTAGTCCACTTCGGACGGAGACCCAGTACTTC.

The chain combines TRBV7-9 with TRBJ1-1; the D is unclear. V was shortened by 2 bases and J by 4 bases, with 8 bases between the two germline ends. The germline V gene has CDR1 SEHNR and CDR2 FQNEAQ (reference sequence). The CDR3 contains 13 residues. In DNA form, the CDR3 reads TGTGCCAGCAGCTTAAAATCGGTCACTGAAGCTTTCTTT. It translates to CASSLKSVTEAFF.

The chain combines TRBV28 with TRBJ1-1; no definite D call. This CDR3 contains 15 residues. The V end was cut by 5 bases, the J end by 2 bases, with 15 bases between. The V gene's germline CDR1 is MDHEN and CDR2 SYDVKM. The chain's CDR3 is CASSNQDGINTEAFF. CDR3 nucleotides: TGTGCCAGCAGTAATCAGGACGGAATCAACACTGAAGCTTTCTTT.